This record covers a single T cell receptor (beta chain). Antigen specificity is unknown. Before sequencing took place, the ViraFEST assay used viral peptide pools to expand antigen-specific CD4+ T cells. Culturing for around ten days preceded CD4+ T cell isolation. The cohort was immunized with two doses of either the BNT162b2 or mRNA-1273 vaccine. Nucleocapsid antibodies were negative in the vaccine recipients, who had never had SARS-CoV-2 infection. It was with around 10 IU/ml IL-2 and approximately 10 ug/ml peptides that two million PBMC per well were cultured. CDR3 length: 11 residues. Trimming pared 3 bases from V and 5 bases from J, leaving 2 bases between. Germline CDR1 is LGHDT and CDR2 is YNNKEL (reference sequence). This entry comes from a study of vaccination effects on CD4 cells after COVID-19. Study-level information: Post-vaccine sample collection fell at a median of 72 days after the second dose.

Measured with immunoSEQ multiplex PCR; TCRdb has only the in-frame clones, and not every one. The table shows tens of thousands of clones, with more than 80% occurring only once. General observations from the study: There were few convalescent patients in the study and no early post-infection timepoints.

The sample was CD4+ T cells from PBMCs cultured with SARS-CoV-2 spike peptides, taken after COVID-19 vaccination. This clonotype was obtained from a human donor who received a COVID-19 vaccine. Some clones in this sample may be carry-over from other donors' samples. The J gene is TRBJ2-1, the V gene TRBV3-1 (or the pseudogene TRBV3-2); no clear D. This CDR3 reads CASSHNNEQFF. The CDR3, as DNA: TGTGCCAGCAGCCATAACAATGAGCAGTTCTTC.